These 8 T cell receptor beta chains were sequenced from one sample in a study of beta chain features in type 1 diabetes. Study-level findings and limits: In every one of the four CD4+ subsets, TCRB CDR3s were moderately but significantly shorter in Type 1 diabetes patients.

What was sequenced were expressed TCRB transcripts, since all of the isolated RNA had been reverse transcribed. This table comes from immunoSEQ multiplex PCR, and its TCRdb copy is limited to in-frame clones, with some not included. The data show about 160,000 clones, 9% to 10% seen once. Antigen specificity for these receptors is unknown. Sequencing input: central memory CD4+ T cells from blood. These receptors originate from a woman between 25 and 40 years old with type 1 diabetes.

This clone was found a few times. The rearrangement uses TRBV19 and TRBJ2-5; the match to TRBD2 covers 7 bases. The germline V gene encodes CDR1 LNHDA and CDR2 SQIVND (reference sequence). V was clipped by 4 bases and J by 2 bases; unmatched bases: 7. This CDR3 is built from 15 residues. CDR3 DNA sequence: TGTGCCAGTAGTACCCGACTAGCCGTACAAGAGACCCAGTACTTC. It encodes CASSTRLAVQETQYF.

This rearrangement joins TRBV19 to TRBJ2-5; 7 bases are shared with TRBD2. Per germline, CDR1 LNHDA and CDR2 SQIVND (reference sequence). The V gene end was trimmed by 7 bases and the J gene end by 2 bases; junction bases not matched to a gene: 7. CDR3 length equals 14 residues. As DNA, the CDR3 is TGTGCCAGTAAGAATCTAGCGGTACAAGAGACCCAGTACTTC. Translating gives CASKNLAVQETQYF.

This rearrangement joins TRBV30 to TRBJ1-4; D unresolved. V was pared by 2 bases and J by 2 bases, with 12 bases between. This CDR3 has 15 amino acids. Germline V lookup: CDR1 GTSNPN, CDR2 SVGIG (reference sequence). The CDR3 bases are TGTGCCTGGAGTCCATCTTACCAGACTAATGAAAAACTGTTTTTT. Translating gives CAWSPSYQTNEKLFF.

This chain links TRBV7-9 with TRBJ1-2; possibly TRBD1 for D (6 bases). Germline V lookup: CDR1 SEHNR, CDR2 FQNEAQ (reference sequence). This CDR3 region has 17 residues. Deletions cut 5 bases from V and 6 bases from J, with 25 bases between. Written as DNA, the CDR3 is TGTGCCAGCAGCCAAGGTGAAGGTCAGGGGCGCTACGATGGCTACACCTTC. Translating it yields CASSQGEGQGRYDGYTF. Filled out from reference TRBV7-9 and TRBJ1-2, the complete variable domain reads DTGVSQNPRHKITKRGQNVTFRCDPISEHNRLYWYRQTLGQGPEFLTYFQNEAQLEKSRLLSDRFSAERPKGSFSTLEIQRTEQGDSAMYLCASSQGEGQGRYDGYTFGSGTRLTVV.

CDR3 amino acids: CASSVFWESGELFF. In nucleotides, the CDR3 is TGTGCCAGCAGTGTGTTTTGGGAGAGCGGGGAGCTGTTTTTT. This rearrangement joins TRBV6-1 to TRBJ2-2; tentative D call: TRBD2 (5 bases). Germline V gene sequence: CDR1 MNHNS, CDR2 SASEGT. The CDR3 consists of 14 residues. The V and J ends lost 4 bases and 7 bases respectively, with 13 bases between them.

The gene calls are TRBV6-6 and TRBJ2-1, with 9 bases identical to TRBD2. This CDR3 contains 16 residues. Trimming cost V 5 bases and J 7 bases; bases outside gene matches: 12. CDR1 and CDR2 (germline): MNHNY, SVGAGI (reference sequence). CDR3 residues: CASSTPVAGGPNEQFF. The CDR3 region has the DNA TGTGCCAGCAGTACCCCAGTGGCGGGAGGGCCTAATGAGCAGTTCTTC.

The chain links TRBV11-2 to TRBJ2-2; 7 nucleotides agree with TRBD2. With V trimmed by 4 bases and J by 1 base, 0 bases remained unmatched. CDR3 length: 14 residues. CDR1 is SGHAT, CDR2 FQNNGV, per germline. In nucleotides, the CDR3 is TGTGCCAGCAGCTCTAGCGGGAACACCGGGGAGCTGTTTTTT. Encoded protein: CASSSSGNTGELFF.

The J gene is TRBJ2-1, the V gene TRBV14; 9 bases are a match to TRBD2. The trim removed 0 bases at V and 5 bases at J, leaving 14 bases unmatched. Looked up from germline, CDR1 is SGHDN and CDR2 is FVKESK. The CDR3 totals 19 residues. CDR3 amino acids: CASSQEPSNSGRVHNEQFF. CDR3 coding DNA: TGTGCCAGCAGCCAAGAGCCCAGTAATAGCGGGAGAGTACACAATGAGCAGTTCTTC.